The rows below give T cell receptor beta chains drawn from one sample of a study of CD8+ T cells in alopecia areata. Here immunoSEQ multiplex PCR was the method, and the copy in TCRdb shows in-frame clones only, minus some. The sample records about 92,000 clones, around 44% being singletons. Here the sequenced sample was CD8+ T cells sorted from blood, taken at week 24, from a patient treated with tofacitinib. The receptors were gathered from a human donor with alopecia areata. Both conserved end residues are part of each CDR3. D genes are given only for firm matches. Not every row has a clone size; where given, it reads once, few, many or a size class.

clone_size	v_call	j_call	d_call	cdr3_nt	cdr3_aa
few	TRBV7-9	TRBJ1-4	.	TGTGCCAGCAGCTCCCCCGGTGAAAAACTGTTTTTT	CASSSPGEKLFF
.	TRBV14	TRBJ2-3	TRBD2	TGTGCCAGCAGCCAAGTTCTAGCGGGAGTGGCAGATACGCAGTATTTT	CASSQVLAGVADTQYF
once	TRBV7-9	TRBJ2-1	TRBD1	TGTGCCAGCAGCTACGATCCGGGACAGGCCTACAATGAGCAGTTCTTC	CASSYDPGQAYNEQFF
.	TRBV29-1	TRBJ2-7	.	TGCAGCGTTGCGCAGGGGCGGACCTACGAGCAGTACTTC	CSVAQGRTYEQYF
once	TRBV27	TRBJ1-1	.	TGTGCCAGCAGTTTCGATAGGGCTGTTGAAGCTTTCTTT	CASSFDRAVEAFF
.	TRBV25-1	TRBJ1-2	.	TGTGCCAGCAGTGACGGGCCGGGCTACACCTTC	CASSDGPGYTF
few	TRBV5-1	TRBJ2-5	.	TGCGCCAGCAGCTTGGCCATTGGCAGAAAAGAGACCCAGTACTTC	CASSLAIGRKETQYF
few	TRBV9	TRBJ2-7	.	TGTGCCAGCAGCGTAGGTTGGGGATCCTACGAGCAGTACTTC	CASSVGWGSYEQYF
.	TRBV19	TRBJ2-7	.	TGTGCCAGCGCGGACAGCTACGAGCAGTACTTC	CASADSYEQYF
once	TRBV9	TRBJ1-2	.	TGTGCCAGCAGCCTGAGTGGGGATGCCTACACCTTC	CASSLSGDAYTF
few	TRBV19	TRBJ1-5	.	TGTGCCAGTATTCCACCGAATAGCAATCAGCCCCAGCATTTT	CASIPPNSNQPQHF
.	TRBV2	TRBJ1-5	.	TGTGCCAGCAGTGGACTGGACTCTATAAGCAATCAGCCCCAGCATTTT	CASSGLDSISNQPQHF
.	TRBV4-3	TRBJ2-7	TRBD2	TGCGCCAGCAGCCCCGGAGGGGCGGGAGGTTACTACGAGCAGTACTTC	CASSPGGAGGYYEQYF
.	TRBV4-2	TRBJ2-7	.	TGTGCCAGCAGCCCCGAGGCGGAGACTACCTACGAGCAGTACTTC	CASSPEAETTYEQYF
.	TRBV18	TRBJ2-3	.	TGTGCCAGCTCACCACCGGACGGCACAGATACGCAGTATTTT	CASSPPDGTDTQYF
.	TRBV11-1	TRBJ2-5	TRBD1	TGTGCCAGCAGCGACCCCACTACCGGGACAGGGCTCTTCCAAGAGACCCAGTACTTC	CASSDPTTGTGLFQETQYF
.	TRBV11-2	TRBJ2-7	TRBD1	TGTGCCAGCAGCTTTGGACAGGGGGGGATCGAGCAGTACTTC	CASSFGQGGIEQYF
few	TRBV28	TRBJ2-7	TRBD1	TGTGCCAGCAGTCCAAAAGGGACAGGTCCCTACGAGCAGTACTTC	CASSPKGTGPYEQYF
.	TRBV30	TRBJ2-1	TRBD2	TGTGCCTGGAGTGTTACTAGCGGGTTTAATGAGCAGTTCTTC	CAWSVTSGFNEQFF
.	TRBV19	TRBJ2-6	.	TGTGCCAGTAGTGTCCCTGGGGCCAACGTCCTGACTTTC	CASSVPGANVLTF
few	TRBV29-1	TRBJ2-1	.	TGCAGCGCCAAGAGGAATGGCCCCTTCCTCAATGAGCAGTTCTTC	CSAKRNGPFLNEQFF
.	TRBV30	TRBJ2-7	TRBD2	TGTGCCTGGAGTGTACTCCCCGGACTAGCCTACGAGCAGTACTTC	CAWSVLPGLAYEQYF
.	TRBV13	TRBJ2-7	.	TGTGCCAGCAGCGGGGGCAAAACCTACGAGCAGTACTTC	CASSGGKTYEQYF
.	TRBV9	TRBJ2-2	TRBD1	TGTGCCAGCAGCGTAGCGGGACAGGGGCTGGACGGGGAGCTGTTTTTT	CASSVAGQGLDGELFF
many	TRBV9	TRBJ1-1	.	TGTGCCAGCAGCGGAGGCAGGTTGAGGGGGAACACTGAAGCTTTCTTT	CASSGGRLRGNTEAFF
.	TRBV27	TRBJ1-2	TRBD1	TGTGCCAGCAGGGGTCGGGTAGGGGGCGGCTATGGCTACACCTTC	CASRGRVGGGYGYTF
.	TRBV4-1	TRBJ2-7	.	TGCGCCAGCAGCCAAGGCGGGGCGGAGCAGTACTTC	CASSQGGAEQYF
once	TRBV7-2	TRBJ2-7	TRBD2	TGTGCCAGCACCCAGGCACTAGCGGGAGTCTACGAGCAGTACTTC	CASTQALAGVYEQYF
few	TRBV19	TRBJ1-1	.	TGTGCCAGTAGTATAGGCGCGGATACTGAAGCTTTCTTT	CASSIGADTEAFF
once	TRBV4-1	TRBJ1-5	TRBD1	TGCGCCAGCAGAAACCAACCAGGGGGCCGGCAGCCCCAGCATTTT	CASRNQPGGRQPQHF
.	TRBV5-1	TRBJ2-7	.	TGCGCCAGCAGCTCACAGGGAAACCCCTACGAGCAGTACTTC	CASSSQGNPYEQYF
.	TRBV4-3	TRBJ1-2	.	TGCGCCAGCAGCCCTGGGGGGGGCGCGTATGGCTACACCTTC	CASSPGGGAYGYTF
few	TRBV5-6	TRBJ1-5	.	TGTGCCAGCAGCTTGATCGGCGGCGGGGGCAATCAGCCCCAGCATTTT	CASSLIGGGGNQPQHF
.	TRBV27	TRBJ1-5	.	TGTGCCAGCAGCGGCCGGGACAATCAGCCCCAGCATTTT	CASSGRDNQPQHF
.	TRBV11-3	TRBJ2-1	.	TGTGCCAGCAGCTTAGCGACGAGCTCCTACAATGAGCAGTTCTTC	CASSLATSSYNEQFF
.	TRBV19	TRBJ2-3	.	TGTGCCAGTACCAGCTCCAGCACAGATACGCAGTATTTT	CASTSSSTDTQYF
.	TRBV10-3	TRBJ2-7	TRBD1	TGTGCCATCAGTGATCGTAAGGGACAGATCGAGCAGTACTTC	CAISDRKGQIEQYF
few	TRBV9	TRBJ2-1	.	TGTGCCAGCAGCTCATCGGGTGAGCAGTTCTTC	CASSSSGEQFF
.	TRBV7-2	TRBJ1-1	.	TGTGCCAGCAGCTTAGGTATGGGGAGCACTGAAGCTTTCTTT	CASSLGMGSTEAFF
.	TRBV5-1	TRBJ2-5	TRBD2	TGCGCCAGCAGCTCAGCGGGGGGAGAGACCCAGTACTTC	CASSSAGGETQYF